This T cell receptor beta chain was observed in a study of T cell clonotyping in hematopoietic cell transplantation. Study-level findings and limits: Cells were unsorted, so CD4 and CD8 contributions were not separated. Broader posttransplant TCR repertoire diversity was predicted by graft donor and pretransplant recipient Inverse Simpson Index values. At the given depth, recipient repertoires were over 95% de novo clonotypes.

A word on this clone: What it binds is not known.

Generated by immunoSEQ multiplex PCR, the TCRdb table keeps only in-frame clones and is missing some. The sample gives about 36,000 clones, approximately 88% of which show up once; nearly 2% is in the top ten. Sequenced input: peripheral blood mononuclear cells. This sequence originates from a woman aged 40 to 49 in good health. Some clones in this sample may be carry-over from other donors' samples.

The CDR3 here is CTYGPNEAEQFF. CDR3 DNA: TGCACCTACGGACCCAACGAGGCTGAGCAGTTCTTC. This chain joins TRBV29-1 and TRBJ2-1, with no clear D. The length of the CDR3 is 12 residues. CDR1 is SQVTM and CDR2 is ANQGSEA in the germline V gene.